Below, 14 T cell receptor beta chains from the same sample are listed, as sequenced in a study of shared clonotypes between healthy human individuals (dated by TCRdb to about 2020). Library preparation employed the immunoSEQ multiplex PCR assay. The clones in this table, taken by TCRdb from immuneACCESS, are in-frame only. Not every clone is retained; where verified, under half of the shortfall comes from an unresolved V gene, and the cause of the rest is unknown. The sample profile shows approximately 2,300,000 clones; under 95% of them were found once. The ten largest clones represent more than 0.35% of the sample. Sequenced input: naive CD4+ T cells from PBMCs. What the cell subset or site label conveys for this sample: CD45RA+ positively selected. The receptors stem from a man aged 18 to 29 in good health. Some clones in this sample may be carry-over from other donors' samples.

The chain joins TRBV7-3 to TRBJ2-6; D might be TRBD1 (6 bases). The V end lost 3 bases, the J end lost 3 bases, and 12 bases lay between the germline ends. The CDR3 extends over 16 amino acids. Germline loops: CDR1 SGHTA, CDR2 FQGTGA. In DNA, the CDR3 is TGTGCCAGCAGCTTTACAGGGTTGGATGGGGCCAACGTCCTGACTTTC. It translates to CASSFTGLDGANVLTF.

The chain employs TRBV14 and TRBJ2-1; 7 nucleotides agree with TRBD1. Germline trimming cut 2 bases from V and 1 base from J; bases unmatched to any gene: 8. The CDR3 runs 17 residues. Germline V gene lookup returns CDR1 SGHDN and CDR2 FVKESK. Written as DNA, the CDR3 is TGTGCCAGCAGCCAAACCGGGACAGCTTTATCCTACAATGAGCAGTTCTTC. Amino acids: CASSQTGTALSYNEQFF.

This chain connects TRBV19 to TRBJ2-7, with 8 bases lining up with TRBD1. Germline trimming cut 6 bases from V and 3 bases from J; bases unmatched to any gene: 7. The CDR3 sequence is 14 residues long. Germline-derived CDR1 and CDR2 are LNHDA and SQIVND (reference sequence). CDR3 coding DNA: TGTGCCAGTAGCCTACCAGGGGGCTACTACGAGCAGTACTTC. It specifies CASSLPGGYYEQYF. The full variable domain, rest sourced from reference TRBV19 and TRBJ2-7, is DGGITQSPKYLFRKEGQNVTLSCEQNLNHDAMYWYRQDPGQGLRLIYYSQIVNDFQKGDIAEGYSVSREKKESFPLTVTSAQKNPTAFYLCASSLPGGYYEQYFGPGTRLTVT.

The chain uses TRBV5-1 and TRBJ2-1; 9 bases map to TRBD2. The germline V gene encodes CDR1 SGHRS and CDR2 YFSETQ. This CDR3 contains 12 residues. V was clipped by 4 bases and J by 9 bases; unmatched bases: 2. The CDR3 protein is CASSGSGSEQFF. CDR3 nucleotide sequence: TGCGCCAGCAGCGGTAGCGGGAGTGAGCAGTTCTTC.

J is TRBJ1-1 and V is TRBV28, with TRBD1 identical over 8 bases. In germline, CDR1 is MDHEN, CDR2 SYDVKM. J was trimmed by 4 bases and V by 4 bases; bases with no gene match: 11. The CDR3 runs to 16 residues. The CDR3 DNA follows: TGTGCCAGCAGTTCGGACAGGGCTTTTTTTAGCACTGAAGCTTTCTTT. Its protein is CASSSDRAFFSTEAFF.

The chain uses TRBV11-3 and TRBJ2-1; TRBD2 agrees at 8 bases. This CDR3 has 14 residues. Germline loops: CDR1 SGHNT, CDR2 YENEEA. The V gene end was trimmed by 3 bases and the J gene end by 9 bases; junction bases not matched to a gene: 7. CDR3: CASSFGGAFGEQFF. CDR3 bases: TGTGCCAGCAGCTTCGGGGGGGCTTTTGGTGAGCAGTTCTTC. Full variable domain (rest looked up from reference TRBV11-3 and TRBJ2-1): EAGVVQSPRYKIIEKKQPVAFWCNPISGHNTLYWYLQNLGQGPELLIRYENEEAVDDSQLPKDRFSAERLKGVDSTLKIQPAELGDSAVYLCASSFGGAFGEQFFGPGTRLTVL.

This clone was picked up one time. This rearrangement joins TRBV7-9 to TRBJ2-2, with unresolved D. Germline lookup yields CDR1 SEHNR and CDR2 FQNEAQ (reference sequence). The CDR3 sequence is 11 residues long. Trimming took off 6 bases at V and 8 bases at J, with 7 bases between the two ends. CDR3 DNA sequence: TGTGCCAGCAGGCTCAGTGGGGAGCTGTTTTTT. Encoded protein: CASRLSGELFF.

The rearrangement uses TRBV2 and TRBJ2-7; the match to TRBD1 covers 10 bases. The trim removed 4 bases at V and 1 base at J, leaving 4 bases unmatched. Germline CDR1 and CDR2: SNHLY and FYNNEI. There are 15 residues in the CDR3. Written as DNA, the CDR3 is TGTGCCAGCAGTGTGGCGGGACAGGGGTCCTACGAGCAGTACTTC. Amino acid sequence: CASSVAGQGSYEQYF. The full variable domain, completed using reference TRBV2 and TRBJ2-7, is EPEVTQTPSHQVTQMGQEVILRCVPISNHLYFYWYRQILGQKVEFLVSFYNNEISEKSEIFDDQFSVERPDGSNFTLKIRSTKLEDSAMYFCASSVAGQGSYEQYFGPGTRLTVT.

V is TRBV7-2 and J is TRBJ1-1, with TRBD1 identical over 8 bases. J gave up 4 bases and V 5 bases, and 6 bases lay outside the gene matches. This CDR3 region has 14 residues. Germline CDR1 reads SGHTA; CDR2 reads FQGNSA. The CDR3 coding sequence is TGTGCCAGCAGCCGGCAGGGGGCTATCACTGAAGCTTTCTTT. Protein product: CASSRQGAITEAFF. Using reference TRBV7-2 and TRBJ1-1 for the parts outside the CDR3, the full variable domain is GAGVSQSPSNKVTEKGKDVELRCDPISGHTALYWYRQSLGQGLEFLIYFQGNSAPDKSGLPSDRFSAERTGGSVSTLTIQRTQQEDSAVYLCASSRQGAITEAFFGQGTRLTVV.

The rearrangement uses TRBV29-1 and TRBJ1-1, with D perhaps TRBD1 (6 bases). Trimming removed 7 bases at V and 3 bases at J, with 21 bases between. The CDR3 covers 15 residues. Germline CDR1 reads SQVTM; CDR2 reads ANQGSEA. CDR3 nucleotide sequence: TGCAGCGAAAAATGGTACCGGGGGGCGGACACTGAAGCTTTCTTT. It translates to CSEKWYRGADTEAFF.

The chain carries TRBV6-1 and TRBJ1-1, with unresolved D. Germline CDR1 is MNHNS and CDR2 is SASEGT. This CDR3 has 13 amino acids. V gave up 8 bases and J gave up 1 base, with 11 bases separating them. CDR3 DNA sequence: TGTGCCAGCGGTTCTGACCCGAACACTGAAGCTTTCTTT. Its protein product is CASGSDPNTEAFF.

The rearrangement joins TRBV18 to TRBJ2-2; TRBD1 matches 8 bases. Per the germline V gene, CDR1 is KGHSH and CDR2 is LQKENI. The CDR3 loop spans 15 amino acids. Trimming took 1 base from V and 5 from J; bases not matched to a gene: 3. As DNA, the CDR3 is TGTGCCAGCTCACCACGGGACAGGACGACCGGGGAGCTGTTTTTT. Translated: CASSPRDRTTGELFF.

The V call is TRBV19, the J call TRBJ2-6; D uncertain. The CDR3 consists of 14 residues. Germline V lookup: CDR1 LNHDA, CDR2 SQIVND (reference sequence). Trimming took 10 bases from V and 4 from J, leaving 14 bases between them. The CDR3 protein is CATRQDTGANVLTF. CDR3 sequence (DNA): TGTGCCACCCGGCAGGATACCGGGGCCAACGTCCTGACTTTC.

The chain recombines TRBV5-1 with TRBJ2-2, with TRBD2 matching over 10 bases. Germline trimming cut 4 bases from V and 5 bases from J; bases unmatched to any gene: 5. Germline CDR1 reads SGHRS; CDR2 reads YFSETQ. This CDR3 spans 15 amino acids. DNA for the CDR3: TGCGCCAGCAGCCTAGCGGGAGATTATACCGGGGAGCTGTTTTTT. Residues: CASSLAGDYTGELFF. Using reference TRBV5-1 and TRBJ2-2 for the parts outside the CDR3, the full variable domain is KAGVTQTPRYLIKTRGQQVTLSCSPISGHRSVSWYQQTPGQGLQFLFEYFSETQRNKGNFPGRFSGRQFSNSRSEMNVSTLELGDSALYLCASSLAGDYTGELFFGEGSRLTVL.